This T cell receptor beta chain was captured in a study of blood T cell repertoires in COVID-19. Study background: PBMCs, B-cell-depleted T cells, or T cells were the source of the cDNA or gDNA that made up the material.

In the study's own analysis: Amplifying reference gene primers gave estimates of nucleated cell counts. Sequencing used immunoSEQ multiplex PCR; TCRdb keeps in-frame clones, though not all of them. The V and J calls and the clone size are those of that table, but D and trimming were determined from the DNA. Of some 220,000 clones listed, over 75% are singletons. The germline gives CDR1 SGHRS, CDR2 YFSETQ. The length of the CDR3 is 15 residues. V was clipped by 4 bases and J by 2 bases; unmatched bases: 3. Patients at the Seattle site were enrolled during active infection and followed longitudinally. The V call is TRBV5-1, the J call TRBJ2-5, with 12 bases aligning to TRBD2. The material sequenced was peripheral blood. This clonotype originated in a woman in her sixties or seventies with COVID-19, enrolled during active disease. DNA for the CDR3: TGCGCCAGCAGCACGACTAGCGGGAGACAAGAGACCCAGTACTTC. It translates to CASSTTSGRQETQYF.